The 10 T cell receptor beta chains presented below share a single source sample, sequenced in a study of CD8 T cells in Susac syndrome. RNA was extracted with the RNeasy kit, and a quantity of roughly 0.5 to 1 ug was reverse transcribed using random hexamers. TCRdb reanalysed the immunoSEQ multiplex PCR reads using MiXCR and keeps one entry per CDR3 protein. Of some 180,000 distinct CDR3 sequences listed, roughly 94% are singletons. Sequenced material: CD4+ T cells from PBMCs. The receptors originated from a human donor with Susac syndrome.

This chain uses TRBV28 with TRBJ2-2; D tentatively reads TRBD1 or TRBD2 (5 bases each). Germline lookup yields CDR1 MDHEN and CDR2 SYDVKM. The CDR3 has 14 residues. V was pared by 7 bases and J by 1 base, with 10 bases between. The CDR3 nucleotides read TGTGCCAGCACTCGTGGGGGGAACACCGGGGAGCTGTTTTTT. Translating gives CASTRGGNTGELFF.

This clonotype was seen more than once but under ten times. The J gene is TRBJ1-1, the V gene TRBV6-1; the D gene is possibly TRBD1 (5 bases). The CDR3 contains 13 residues. V lost 2 bases and J lost 3, with 7 bases in between. Germline CDR1 MNHNS, CDR2 SASEGT. DNA for the CDR3: TGTGCCAGCAGTGAATGGGGGGACACTGAAGCTTTCTTT. Residues: CASSEWGDTEAFF.

This chain connects TRBV11-2 to TRBJ1-1; D gene unclear. Germline loops: CDR1 SGHAT, CDR2 FQNNGV. The CDR3 has 13 amino acids. Trimming removed 1 base from V and 7 bases from J, with 10 bases in between. The CDR3 spells CASSLVSQDEAFF. CDR3 DNA: TGTGCCAGCAGCTTAGTATCCCAGGATGAAGCTTTCTTT.

This chain joins TRBV5-1 and TRBJ2-5, with 8 bases aligning to TRBD2. J lost 1 base, V lost 0 bases, and 2 bases had no gene match. Germline V lookup: CDR1 SGHRS, CDR2 YFSETQ. The CDR3 runs 15 residues. CDR3 in amino acids: CASSLAGGTQETQYF. CDR3 in DNA: TGCGCCAGCAGCTTGGCGGGAGGGACCCAAGAGACCCAGTACTTC. Complete variable domain (other parts from reference TRBV5-1 and TRBJ2-5): KAGVTQTPRYLIKTRGQQVTLSCSPISGHRSVSWYQQTPGQGLQFLFEYFSETQRNKGNFPGRFSGRQFSNSRSEMNVSTLELGDSALYLCASSLAGGTQETQYFGPGTRLLVL.

The chain carries TRBV2 and TRBJ1-2; D unresolved. This CDR3 is 15 amino acids long. Looked up from germline, CDR1 is SNHLY and CDR2 is FYNNEI. With 3 bases removed from V and 0 bases from J, the gap between germline ends came to 11 bases. The DNA of the CDR3 is TGTGCCAGCAGTGAGTGGACGGAACCTAACTATGGCTACACCTTC. This encodes CASSEWTEPNYGYTF.

This chain links TRBV28 with TRBJ2-3; perhaps TRBD1 as D (6 bases). CDR1 and CDR2 from the germline V gene are MDHEN and SYDVKM. This CDR3 has 13 amino acids. The V gene lost 6 bases and the J gene lost 8 bases, with 15 bases spanning the gap. The CDR3 protein is CASSPPDRGTQYF. The CDR3 region has the DNA TGTGCCAGCAGCCCCCCGGACAGAGGTACGCAGTATTTT.

The V and J genes are TRBV28 and TRBJ2-1; 7 bases map to TRBD2. The CDR3 runs to 17 residues. After removal of 5 bases from V and 7 bases from J, the junction contained 17 bases not matched to a gene. Germline-derived CDR1 and CDR2 are MDHEN and SYDVKM. The CDR3 nucleotides read TGTGCCAGCAGTCTCAAGACTTTTGGCGGGAGTAGGAATGAGCAGTTCTTC. Protein sequence: CASSLKTFGGSRNEQFF.

The chain is built from TRBV20-1 and TRBJ2-1; 10 bases fit TRBD1. Looked up from germline, CDR1 is DFQATT and CDR2 is SNEGSKA (reference sequence). The CDR3 has 13 amino acids. V gave up 4 bases and J gave up 9 bases; unmatched junction bases: 6. This chain's CDR3 is CSAKGTGAGEQFF. DNA of the CDR3: TGCAGTGCTAAAGGGACAGGGGCTGGTGAGCAGTTCTTC.

J is TRBJ2-7 and V is TRBV19, with a weak D call TRBD2 (6 bases). CDR1 and CDR2 from the germline V gene are LNHDA and SQIVND (reference sequence). With 4 bases removed from V and 3 bases from J, the gap between germline ends came to 10 bases. The CDR3 runs 13 residues. The CDR3 region has the DNA TGTGCCAGTAGTACACACGGGAGCTACGAGCAGTACTTC. Its translation: CASSTHGSYEQYF. The full variable domain, its missing parts supplied by reference TRBV19 and TRBJ2-7, is DGGITQSPKYLFRKEGQNVTLSCEQNLNHDAMYWYRQDPGQGLRLIYYSQIVNDFQKGDIAEGYSVSREKKESFPLTVTSAQKNPTAFYLCASSTHGSYEQYFGPGTRLTVT.

This chain uses TRBV6-6 with TRBJ2-1; 7 bases are a match to TRBD1. The germline gives CDR1 MNHNY, CDR2 SVGAGI (reference sequence). This CDR3 is 13 amino acids long. V gave up 5 bases and J gave up 5 bases; unmatched junction bases: 3. Written as DNA, the CDR3 is TGTGCCAGCAGTGACAGGGCGAACAATGAGCAGTTCTTC. This translates into CASSDRANNEQFF.